A selection of T cell receptor beta chains follows, all from one sample in a study of T cell responses to AZD1222 COVID-19 vaccine. Some clones are missing from TCRdb's copy, which holds only in-frame ones; the method was immunoSEQ multiplex PCR. The sample has approximately 100,000 clones, roughly nine tenths seen once. Here the sequenced sample was peripheral blood, taken on day 0 of MenACWY control vaccination. These receptors all come from an adult in good health. Both conserved end residues are part of each CDR3. The D gene is left open where the match is weak. Only some rows state a clone size, as once, few, many or a class for expanded clones.

>TRBJ1-5|-|TRBV6-5|-
TGTGCCAGCACCTTCGGTGGACTCAGCAATCAGCCCCAGCATTTT
CASTFGGLSNQPQHF
>TRBJ1-2|-|TRBV5-1|-
TGCGCCAGCAGCTCCAGGGACGCCTATGGCTACACCTTC
CASSSRDAYGYTF
>TRBJ2-7|TRBD1|TRBV12-3/TRBV12-4|-
TGTGCCAGCAGTACAGGGGGCTGGGGCGAGCAGTACTTC
CASSTGGWGEQYF
>TRBJ2-5|TRBD2|TRBV5-1|-
TGCGCCAGCAGCATGGGACTAGCCGGAGAGACCCAGTACTTC
CASSMGLAGETQYF
>TRBJ1-5|-|TRBV28|-
TGTGCCAGCAGTCCCAGAGGGGGACCCCAGCATTTT
CASSPRGGPQHF
>TRBJ2-3|-|TRBV24-1|-
TGTGCCACCAGTGATTTTCCGGCTAGCTCTAGCACAGATACGCAGTATTTT
CATSDFPASSSTDTQYF
>TRBJ2-1|TRBD2|TRBV5-1|-
TGCGCCAGCAGCTTGGCTGTAGCGGGGGGTCAAAATGAGCAGTTCTTC
CASSLAVAGGQNEQFF
>TRBJ2-1|TRBD1|TRBV6-2/TRBV6-3|-
TGTGCCAGCAGTTTCCCGGGGCAGGGAAGGGGGCAGGGAACCTACAATGAGCAGTTCTTC
CASSFPGQGRGQGTYNEQFF
>TRBJ1-1|-|TRBV10-2|-
TGCGCCAGCAGCGAACAGGGTCGGGCTGAAGCTTTCTTT
CASSEQGRAEAFF
>TRBJ2-5|TRBD2|TRBV7-3|once
TGTGCCAGCAGCCTGGGACTAGCGGGGGGCCCCCAGTACTTC
CASSLGLAGGPQYF
>TRBJ1-6|TRBD1|TRBV30|-
TGTGCCTGGAGTGCCAAAGACAGGGGGTATAATTCACCCCTCCACTTT
CAWSAKDRGYNSPLHF
>TRBJ2-1|-|TRBV18|once
TGTGCCAGCTCGCCTTCTTACAATGAGCAGTTCTTC
CASSPSYNEQFF
>TRBJ2-7|-|TRBV10-3|-
TGTGCCATCAGTGACCTGGGGGGGCGGAAGCCCTACGAGCAGTACTTC
CAISDLGGRKPYEQYF
>TRBJ2-7|TRBD2|TRBV5-4|-
TGTGCCAGCAGCGCGGGACTAGCGGCCTACGAGCAGTACTTC
CASSAGLAAYEQYF
>TRBJ2-5|-|TRBV19|-
TGTGCCAGTAGTATTTCCGCTAGAGGAGAGACCCAGTACTTC
CASSISARGETQYF
>TRBJ1-5|-|TRBV7-6|-
TGTGCCAGCAGCTTACTGGACAGCTCAAATCAGCCCCAGCATTTT
CASSLLDSSNQPQHF
>TRBJ1-2|TRBD1|TRBV25-1|-
TGTGCCAGCAGTGTGTCGACAGGGGACGGCTACACCTTC
CASSVSTGDGYTF
>TRBJ2-5|-|TRBV3-1/TRBV3-2|-
TGTGCCAGCAGCCAAAGGACCCGGACGGAGACCCAGTACTTC
CASSQRTRTETQYF
>TRBJ2-3|-|TRBV4-1|-
TGCGCCAGCAGCCAAGGCCGACAGGTTGTCACAGATACGCAGTATTTT
CASSQGRQVVTDTQYF
>TRBJ2-1|TRBD2|TRBV27|-
TGTGCCAGCAGTCCGGGGACTAGCTCCTACAATGAGCAGTTCTTC
CASSPGTSSYNEQFF
>TRBJ1-1|-|TRBV28|once
TGTGCCAGCACCTCCGGGGGGAGGGTGAACACTGAAGCTTTCTTT
CASTSGGRVNTEAFF
>TRBJ1-2|TRBD1|TRBV6-1|-
TGTGCCAGCAGTGACTTCGACAGGGCTACTAACTATGGCTACACCTTC
CASSDFDRATNYGYTF
>TRBJ1-2|-|TRBV11-2|-
TGTGCCAGCAGCTCCCGTGACTATGGCTACACCTTC
CASSSRDYGYTF
>TRBJ2-2|TRBD1|TRBV15|-
TGTGCCACCATCGGGCCGGGACAGGGTAACACCGGGGAGCTGTTTTTT
CATIGPGQGNTGELFF
>TRBJ1-2|-|TRBV15|-
TGTGCCACCAGCAGAGATACGATGGGGGCCTATGGCTACACCTTC
CATSRDTMGAYGYTF
>TRBJ2-5|-|TRBV6-5|-
TGTGCCAGCGTACGACAGGAGACGGAGACCCAGTACTTC
CASVRQETETQYF
>TRBJ1-1|-|TRBV11-2|-
TGTGCCAGCTCCAGCATGGGGACTGAAGCTTTCTTT
CASSSMGTEAFF
>TRBJ2-3|-|TRBV9|-
TGTGCCAGCAGCGGACTAGTTGACCGCACAGATACGCAGTATTTT
CASSGLVDRTDTQYF
>TRBJ2-5|-|TRBV3-1/TRBV3-2|-
TGTGCCAGCAGCCAAGACTACGCTAAATCCCAAAGGGAGACCCAGTACTTC
CASSQDYAKSQRETQYF
>TRBJ1-1|-|TRBV19|few
TGTGCCAGTAGTATAGAGAACACTGAAGCTTTCTTT
CASSIENTEAFF
>TRBJ1-1|-|TRBV6-5|-
TGTGCCAGCAGAAATCCCCGGGAAGCTTTCTTT
CASRNPREAFF
>TRBJ2-7|-|TRBV6-2/TRBV6-3|-
TGTGCCAGCAGTTATGACCCAGGGAGCACCTACGAGCAGTACTTC
CASSYDPGSTYEQYF
>TRBJ1-3|TRBD1|TRBV3-1/TRBV3-2|-
TGTGCCAGCAGCCAGGGGACAGGGGGCTTTGGAAACACCATATATTTT
CASSQGTGGFGNTIYF
>TRBJ1-5|-|TRBV5-5|-
TGTGCCAGCAGCTCCACAGGATATAGCAATCAGCCCCAGCATTTT
CASSSTGYSNQPQHF
>TRBJ1-5|-|TRBV28|few
TGTGCCAGCAGTTTACCAGGACGGCCCCAGCATTTT
CASSLPGRPQHF
>TRBJ2-7|TRBD1|TRBV6-1|-
TGTGCCAGCAGTGCTCTCCAAAGACAGGGCACCTACGAGCAGTACTTC
CASSALQRQGTYEQYF